This entry concerns a single T cell receptor (beta chain). The entry originates in a study of T cells after yellow fever vaccination. CDR1 is SGHNT and CDR2 is YYREEE in the germline V gene (reference sequence). This CDR3 comprises 15 residues. The V end was cut by 2 bases, the J end by 2 bases, with 12 bases between. TCRdb recomputed calls from the 5' RACE reads with MiXCR, one row per CDR3 protein. Among 300,000 to 400,000 distinct CDR3 sequences listed, 8.7% were seen once. Sequencing was performed on PBMCs, taken on the day of the first yellow fever vaccination. This chain connects TRBV5-4 to TRBJ2-3; tentatively, D is TRBD2 (6 bases). This clonotype originated in a man younger than 30 who received the YFV17D yellow fever vaccine. CDR3 region: CASSFSSDPTDTQYF. In nucleotides, the CDR3 is TGTGCCAGCAGCTTTTCTAGCGACCCCACAGATACGCAGTATTTT.